One sample yielded the 31 T cell receptor beta chains listed below, sequenced in a study of blood T cell repertoires in COVID-19. Sequencing was performed with immunoSEQ multiplex PCR; in TCRdb, only in-frame clones are kept and a portion is missing. The table includes about 72,000 clones, 90% to 95% detected once. The sequencing input was peripheral blood. Receptor source: a human donor in a cohort sampled during active COVID-19.

The chain uses TRBV15 and TRBJ2-7; D not resolved. The V end lost 0 bases, the J end lost 3 bases, and 15 bases lay between the germline ends. This CDR3 region has 16 residues. CDR1 and CDR2 from the germline V gene are LNHNV and YYDKDF (reference sequence). CDR3 bases: TGTGCCACCAGCAGAGAGAGTGGGCGACCTCACTACGAGCAGTACTTC. Its protein product is CATSRESGRPHYEQYF. Drawing the rest from reference TRBV15 and TRBJ2-7, the complete variable domain is DAMVIQNPRYQVTQFGKPVTLSCSQTLNHNVMYWYQQKSSQAPKLLFHYYDKDFNNEADTPDNFQSRRPNTSFCFLDIRSPGLGDTAMYLCATSRESGRPHYEQYFGPGTRLTVT.

The chain joins TRBV12-5 to TRBJ2-5; TRBD2 aligns across 8 bases. V was pared by 7 bases and J by 3 bases, with 13 bases of the junction left unmatched. The CDR3 is made up of 16 amino acids. CDR1 LGHNT and CDR2 FRNRAP come from the germline V gene. CDR3 nucleotides: TGTGCTAGTGCCCCACCGCGCGTCGGGGGGGAAGAGACCCAGTACTTC. Protein product: CASAPPRVGGEETQYF.

The chain recombines TRBV7-3 with TRBJ2-3, with D possibly being TRBD2 (6 bases). Trimming left V 2 bases short and J 3 bases short, with 21 bases between. The CDR3 is 18 residues long. The germline gives CDR1 SGHTA, CDR2 FQGTGA. CDR3 protein: CASSLSPPGVASTDTQYF. The CDR3 region has the DNA TGTGCCAGCAGCTTATCCCCCCCGGGGGTAGCGAGTACAGATACGCAGTATTTT.

This clone was seen more than once but under ten times. This rearrangement joins TRBV3-1 (or the pseudogene TRBV3-2) to TRBJ1-2, with 7 bases identical to TRBD1. The CDR3 length is 17 residues. Unmatched junction bases numbered 13, after V lost 4 bases and J lost 2 bases. The germline gives CDR1 LGHDT, CDR2 YNNKEL (reference sequence). CDR3 nucleotides: TGTGCCAGCAGCCGAAGACCAGACAGGGTTGGGAACTATGGCTACACCTTC. This codes for CASSRRPDRVGNYGYTF.

This clone was seen a single time. The chain uses TRBV30 and TRBJ2-7; D might be TRBD1 (5 bases). Trimming cost V 0 bases and J 6 bases, with 18 bases left between them. Germline V CDR1 and CDR2: GTSNPN, SVGIG (reference sequence). This CDR3 spans 15 amino acids. The CDR3 DNA reads TGTGCCTGGAGTGTCGGGTCAGGGTCTTTCCGCGAGCAGTACTTC. This sequence encodes CAWSVGSGSFREQYF. Based on the CDR3 plus reference TRBV30 and TRBJ2-7, the full variable domain is SQTIHQWPATLVQPVGSPLSLECTVEGTSNPNLYWYRQAAGRGLQLLFYSVGIGQISSEVPQNLSASRPQDRQFILSSKKLLLSDSGFYLCAWSVGSGSFREQYFGPGTRLTVT.

The genes are TRBV5-1 and TRBJ1-2; 7 bases fit TRBD1. Germline V CDR1 and CDR2: SGHRS, YFSETQ. This CDR3 is built from 14 residues. V shed 3 bases and J 8 bases; nucleotides not matched to a gene: 10. The CDR3 sequence: CASSSGTEGIGYTF. In DNA form, the CDR3 reads TGCGCCAGCAGCTCTGGGACAGAAGGAATCGGCTACACCTTC.

This chain uses TRBV19 with TRBJ2-1, with a tentative D call TRBD1 (6 bases). Germline V CDR1 and CDR2: LNHDA, SQIVND (reference sequence). V was shortened by 3 bases and J by 1 base, with 10 bases between the two germline ends. The CDR3 is 15 amino acids. CDR3 protein: CASSIFRGSYNEQFF. For the CDR3, the DNA is TGTGCCAGTAGTATCTTCAGGGGTTCCTACAATGAGCAGTTCTTC.

This rearrangement joins TRBV7-2 to TRBJ1-4, with a tentative D call TRBD1 (6 bases). V gave up 7 bases and J gave up 3 bases, with 15 bases separating them. CDR3 size: 15 residues. Germline V lookup: CDR1 SGHTA, CDR2 FQGNSA. CDR3 in amino acids: CASKEGGSANEKLFF. In DNA form, the CDR3 reads TGTGCCAGCAAGGAGGGGGGGTCGGCTAATGAAAAACTGTTTTTT.

V and J are TRBV5-6 and TRBJ1-2, with TRBD1 as a possible D gene (6 bases). Germline-derived CDR1 and CDR2 are SGHDT and YYEEEE. This CDR3 contains 15 residues. Trimming pared 5 bases from V and 2 bases from J, leaving 16 bases between. The CDR3 protein is CASRQPTQGNYGYTF. The CDR3 coding sequence is TGTGCCAGCAGGCAACCTACCCAGGGGAACTATGGCTACACCTTC.

The V and J genes are TRBV7-3 and TRBJ2-2, with TRBD1 matching over 7 bases. V dropped 5 bases and J dropped 3; count of bases not matched to a gene: 18. The CDR3 is made up of 19 amino acids. Looked up from germline, CDR1 is SGHTA and CDR2 is FQGTGA. For the CDR3, the DNA is TGTGCCAGCAGCCAACCGTCGACACAGATAACAGGGGACACCGGGGAGCTGTTTTTT. Its translation is CASSQPSTQITGDTGELFF.

The chain combines TRBV20-1 with TRBJ1-1; 7 nucleotides agree with TRBD1. V lost 3 bases and J lost 2; bases outside the gene matches: 12. The CDR3 has 16 residues. Germline V CDR1 and CDR2: DFQATT, SNEGSKA (reference sequence). The CDR3 sequence: CSASWYSKGANTEAFF. The CDR3 bases are TGCAGTGCTAGTTGGTATTCTAAGGGGGCTAACACTGAAGCTTTCTTT.

The J gene is TRBJ2-1, the V gene TRBV10-1; D possibly uses TRBD1 or TRBD2 (7 bases each). CDR3 length: 15 amino acids. Germline CDR1 WNHNN, CDR2 SYGVQD (reference sequence). In nucleotides, the CDR3 is TGCCCCCGCAGGGGGGGGGTAGCGGACTACAATGAGCAGTTCTTC. It codes for CPRRGGVADYNEQFF.

V and J are TRBV25-1 and TRBJ2-1, with 9 bases that match TRBD2. The germline gives CDR1 MGHDK, CDR2 SYGVNS. The ends lost 6 bases at V and 0 bases at J; junction bases unmatched: 0. The CDR3 length is 14 residues. CDR3 DNA: TGTGCCAGCAGGCGGGAGGGCTCCTACAATGAGCAGTTCTTC. It yields the protein CASRREGSYNEQFF.

The chain carries TRBV28 and TRBJ1-2, with no clear D. CDR3 length equals 14 residues. The germline V and J ends were trimmed by 4 bases and 2 bases, with 11 bases remaining between them. Germline V gene lookup returns CDR1 MDHEN and CDR2 SYDVKM. CDR3 in DNA: TGTGCCAGCAGTTCACCACGTCGGAACTATGGCTACACCTTC. Translating it yields CASSSPRRNYGYTF.

This rearrangement joins TRBV19 to TRBJ2-3; a possible D gene is TRBD1 (6 bases). Germline CDR1 LNHDA, CDR2 SQIVND (reference sequence). This CDR3 contains 13 residues. The ends were cut back, 4 bases at V and 5 bases at J, with 10 bases in the middle. Here the CDR3 DNA reads TGTGCCAGTAGTAACAGGGCCCAAGATACGCAGTATTTT. This translates into CASSNRAQDTQYF.

The V call is TRBV28, the J call TRBJ1-1, with 8 bases that match TRBD1. Trimming cost V 5 bases and J 4 bases; bases outside gene matches: 15. CDR3 size: 17 residues. Germline V CDR1 and CDR2: MDHEN, SYDVKM. This CDR3 reads CASSDQGARRESTEAFF. CDR3 DNA: TGTGCCAGCAGTGACCAGGGGGCGCGGAGGGAGAGCACTGAAGCTTTCTTT.

This clone occurred once. The chain is built from TRBV7-6 and TRBJ1-2; 7 bases fit TRBD1. The CDR3 extends over 13 amino acids. J was trimmed by 2 bases and V by 8 bases; bases with no gene match: 5. The germline V gene has CDR1 SGHVS and CDR2 FNYEAQ. The CDR3 spells CASGDRVNYGYTF. Here the CDR3 DNA reads TGTGCCAGCGGTGACAGGGTGAACTATGGCTACACCTTC.

The rearrangement links TRBV7-2 to TRBJ1-5; D gene unclear. Germline values: CDR1 SGHTA, CDR2 FQGNSA. V lost 3 bases and J 4 bases, leaving 10 bases between the germline ends. This CDR3 comprises 14 residues. For the CDR3, the DNA is TGTGCCAGCAGCTTGAGGTTCGGGAATCAGCCCCAGCATTTT. This codes for CASSLRFGNQPQHF.

V usage is TRBV7-8 and J usage is TRBJ2-1, with 11 bases matching TRBD2. The V gene end was trimmed by 3 bases and the J gene end by 2 bases; junction bases not matched to a gene: 6. Per germline, CDR1 SGHVS and CDR2 FQNEAQ. The length of the CDR3 is 17 residues. The DNA for the CDR3 is TGTGCCAGCAGCTTCCCGACTAGCGGGGACACCTACAATGAGCAGTTCTTC. Translated: CASSFPTSGDTYNEQFF. The full variable domain, its missing parts supplied by reference TRBV7-8 and TRBJ2-1, is GAGVSQSPRYKVAKRGQDVALRCDPISGHVSLFWYQQALGQGPEFLTYFQNEAQLDKSGLPSDRFFAERPEGSVSTLKIQRTQQEDSAVYLCASSFPTSGDTYNEQFFGPGTRLTVL.

This clone was counted a single time. The chain couples TRBV29-1 to TRBJ2-1; 7 bases line up with TRBD2. The CDR3 contains 13 residues. Germline V CDR1 and CDR2: SQVTM, ANQGSEA. The J segment lost 0 bases and the V segment lost 7 bases, leaving 3 bases of the junction unmatched. The CDR3 sequence: CSARTSSYNEQFF. DNA for the CDR3: TGCAGCGCGAGGACTAGCTCCTACAATGAGCAGTTCTTC.

Regarding this clone: Additional DNA sequences in this sample encode the identical CDR3. CDR3 sequence: CASSFLQGAGEQYF. Here the CDR3 DNA reads TGTGCCAGCAGTTTTTTACAGGGGGCGGGCGAGCAGTACTTC. This sequence joins TRBV6-5 and TRBJ2-7; 9 bases agree with TRBD1. Losses at the gene ends were 4 bases for V and 6 bases for J; bases not matched to a gene: 7. The CDR3 totals 14 residues. Germline V CDR1 and CDR2: MNHEY, SVGAGI.

This chain connects TRBV28 to TRBJ1-6, with a tentative D call TRBD1 (5 bases). The CDR3 contains 13 residues. Germline assignment: CDR1 MDHEN and CDR2 SYDVKM. Trimming cost V 7 bases and J 10 bases, with 14 bases left between them. The CDR3 protein is CASTAGQPSPLHF. In DNA, the CDR3 is TGTGCCAGCACGGCAGGGCAACCCTCACCCCTCCACTTT. Full variable domain (remainder filled in from reference TRBV28 and TRBJ1-6): DVKVTQSSRYLVKRTGEKVFLECVQDMDHENMFWYRQDPGLGLRLIYFSYDVKMKEKGDIPEGYSVSREKKERFSLILESASTNQTSMYLCASTAGQPSPLHFGNGTRLTVT.

The gene calls are TRBV11-2 and TRBJ1-1; possible D gene TRBD1, 5 bases. V dropped 5 bases and J dropped 1 base, with 17 bases sitting between them. CDR3 length equals 16 residues. In germline, CDR1 is SGHAT, CDR2 FQNNGV. The CDR3: CASSPQSGGENTEAFF. CDR3 nucleotides: TGTGCCAGCAGCCCACAAAGTGGGGGGGAGAACACTGAAGCTTTCTTT.

The chain is built from TRBV7-3 and TRBJ2-3; D remains unclear. V was trimmed by 1 base and J by 0 bases, leaving 14 bases between them. The germline CDR1 and CDR2 sequences are SGHTA and FQGTGA. The CDR3 length is 17 residues. CDR3: CASSLNRAGASTDTQYF. The CDR3 region has the DNA TGTGCCAGCAGCTTAAATCGTGCAGGTGCTAGCACAGATACGCAGTATTTT.

The genes are TRBV7-2 and TRBJ2-7; a possible D gene is TRBD2 (7 bases). Germline CDR1 is SGHTA and CDR2 is FQGNSA. V was trimmed by 1 base and J by 2 bases, leaving 12 bases between them. This CDR3 contains 15 residues. The CDR3 coding sequence is TGTGCCAGCAGCTTAGACGGGGGGCAAACCTACGAGCAGTACTTC. Translating gives CASSLDGGQTYEQYF.

The DNA of the CDR3 is TGTGCCAGCAGCACGGGGTCGCGGGGCAAGACTAGCAGATACGTGCACGAGCAGTACTTC. This encodes CASSTGSRGKTSRYVHEQYF. The chain joins TRBV7-8 to TRBJ2-7; 7 bases match TRBD2. The germline gives CDR1 SGHVS, CDR2 FQNEAQ. The CDR3 extends over 20 amino acids. Germline trimming cut 5 bases from V and 5 bases from J; bases unmatched to any gene: 27.

This chain connects TRBV2 to TRBJ2-2, with 10 bases aligning to TRBD1. Germline CDR1 is SNHLY and CDR2 is FYNNEI. The CDR3 runs to 15 residues. V was clipped by 5 bases and J by 4 bases; unmatched bases: 4. The CDR3 coding sequence is TGTGCCAGCAGTCCCCGGGACAGGGGCACCGGGGAGCTGTTTTTT. Translation gives CASSPRDRGTGELFF.

The gene calls are TRBV4-2 and TRBJ2-3; no firm D call. This CDR3 contains 17 residues. Trimming took 3 bases from V and 4 from J, leaving 20 bases between them. CDR1 is LGHNA and CDR2 is YNFKEQ in the germline V gene. CDR3 in amino acids: CASSHRLALPEADTQYF. The DNA of the CDR3 is TGTGCCAGCAGCCACCGCTTGGCGCTCCCTGAGGCAGATACGCAGTATTTT.

The CDR3 DNA reads as TGTGCCAGCAGCTTGATCGGTGCCACAGCCTACGAGCAGTACTTC. Translated: CASSLIGATAYEQYF. This chain connects TRBV5-6 to TRBJ2-7; D gene ambiguous. From germline, CDR1 is SGHDT and CDR2 YYEEEE. Trimming removed 1 base at V and 2 bases at J, with 13 bases between. The CDR3 has 15 amino acids.

Concerning this clone: This sample also contains other DNA sequences that code for the same CDR3. V and J are TRBV19 and TRBJ2-5; 10 nucleotides line up with TRBD2. The CDR3 is 17 amino acids. V lost 5 bases and J lost 5; bases outside the gene matches: 14. CDR1 and CDR2 from the germline V gene are LNHDA and SQIVND (reference sequence). CDR3 nucleotides: TGTGCCAGTAGTTCCGGAGGCAGCGGGAGGGCCGGGGAGACCCAGTACTTC. Translation gives CASSSGGSGRAGETQYF. Full variable domain (remainder filled in from reference TRBV19 and TRBJ2-5): DGGITQSPKYLFRKEGQNVTLSCEQNLNHDAMYWYRQDPGQGLRLIYYSQIVNDFQKGDIAEGYSVSREKKESFPLTVTSAQKNPTAFYLCASSSGGSGRAGETQYFGPGTRLLVL.

This rearrangement joins TRBV5-1 to TRBJ1-4; possible D gene TRBD1, 5 bases. V lost 5 bases, J lost 4 bases, and 18 bases lay in between. CDR1 and CDR2 from the germline V gene are SGHRS and YFSETQ. The CDR3 length is 16 residues. This chain's CDR3 is CASRLFNQGNNEKLFF. CDR3 nucleotide sequence: TGCGCCAGCAGGCTCTTTAACCAGGGCAATAATGAAAAACTGTTTTTT.